This T cell receptor beta chain was identified in a study of shared clonotypes between healthy human individuals. General study results and limits: The generation probabilities recorded for non-shared clonotypes fell below those of clonotypes shared by all four donors. Shared across a handful of donors were roughly 5.3% of the naive CD4 clonotypes.

The protocol was immunoSEQ multiplex PCR, while the TCRdb copy is restricted to in-frame clones and leaves out a portion. The sample lists millions of clones; roughly 92% were seen once. A split of CD4+ cells into CD45RA+ naive and CD45RA-negative memory subsets was performed. As to this clone: The antigen remains undetermined.

The TCR sequence derives from a man aged 18 to 35 in good health. Input material: naive CD4+ T cells sorted from blood. Subset of the sample: CD45RA+ positively selected.

CDR3 amino acids: CASSQDSPSGRYNEQFF. The CDR3 DNA reads as TGCGCCAGCAGCCAAGATTCCCCTAGCGGGAGATACAATGAGCAGTTCTTC. The genes are TRBV4-3 and TRBJ2-1, with 10 bases matching TRBD2. V gave up 0 bases and J gave up 4 bases; unmatched junction bases: 6. The CDR3 length is 17 residues. CDR1 LGHNA and CDR2 YSLEER come from the germline V gene.